Presented here are 18 T cell receptor beta chains from one specimen sequenced in a study of blood T cell repertoires in COVID-19. Sequenced by immunoSEQ multiplex PCR; TCRdb stores in-frame clones only, minus some. The table includes 25,000 to 35,000 clones, approximately 86% detected once. Sequenced input: peripheral blood. These receptors all come from a human donor in a cohort sampled during active COVID-19. The donor label of this sample is uncertain.

The chain's CDR3 is CASKRRDTQYF. The CDR3 DNA reads TGTGCCAGCAAACGTAGAGATACGCAGTATTTT. This sequence joins TRBV6-5 and TRBJ2-3; no definite D call. Per the germline V gene, CDR1 is MNHEY and CDR2 is SVGAGI. There are 11 residues in the CDR3. V gave up 7 bases and J gave up 5 bases, with 7 bases separating them.

The V gene is TRBV5-1, the J gene TRBJ2-2, with 14 bases aligning to TRBD2. Unmatched junction bases numbered 6, after V lost 4 bases and J lost 4 bases. The CDR3 totals 17 residues. Germline CDR1 and CDR2: SGHRS and YFSETQ. CDR3 loop: CASSPGTSGSGTGELFF. CDR3 DNA sequence: TGCGCCAGCAGCCCAGGGACTAGCGGGAGTGGCACCGGGGAGCTGTTTTTT.

The genes are TRBV11-2 and TRBJ2-7; 14 bases are shared with TRBD2. The CDR3 extends over 14 amino acids. Trimming took 5 bases from V and 6 from J; bases not matched to a gene: 3. CDR1 and CDR2 from the germline V gene are SGHAT and FQNNGV. CDR3 nucleotide sequence: TGTGCCAGCAGCAAAGGGACTAGCGGGAGCGAGCAGTACTTC. Residues: CASSKGTSGSEQYF.

V is TRBV18 and J is TRBJ2-1; tentatively, D is TRBD2 (6 bases). CDR1 KGHSH and CDR2 LQKENI come from the germline V gene. The CDR3 loop spans 14 amino acids. V was pared by 0 bases and J by 10 bases, with 13 bases between. The CDR3 loop reads CASSPPGLQWEQFF. The CDR3 nucleotides read TGTGCCAGCTCACCACCGGGACTTCAATGGGAGCAGTTCTTC. The full variable domain, its missing parts supplied by reference TRBV18 and TRBJ2-1, is NAGVMQNPRHLVRRRGQEARLRCSPMKGHSHVYWYRQLPEEGLKFMVYLQKENIIDESGMPKERFSAEFPKEGPSILRIQQVVRGDSAAYFCASSPPGLQWEQFFGPGTRLTVL.

This chain connects TRBV19 to TRBJ2-3, with a possible D match to TRBD2 (6 bases). The CDR3 covers 14 residues. CDR1 LNHDA and CDR2 SQIVND come from the germline V gene (reference sequence). V lost 1 base, J lost 4 bases, and 9 bases lay in between. CDR3 nucleotide sequence: TGTGCCAGTAGTATAGCGGGAGCGTCAGATACGCAGTATTTT. Translated, it gives CASSIAGASDTQYF.

The CDR3 here is CASSLAESSYEQYF. The CDR3, as DNA: TGTGCCAGCAGTCTAGCGGAAAGCTCCTACGAGCAGTACTTC. This chain links TRBV6-5 with TRBJ2-7; 7 nucleotides match TRBD2. Germline values: CDR1 MNHEY, CDR2 SVGAGI. The J segment lost 0 bases and the V segment lost 5 bases, leaving 4 bases of the junction unmatched. The CDR3 sequence is 14 residues long.

The rearrangement joins TRBV30 to TRBJ1-2; 7 bases are shared with TRBD1. CDR1 and CDR2 (germline): GTSNPN, SVGIG (reference sequence). With 4 bases clipped from V and 5 bases from J, the junction kept 4 bases outside the gene matches. CDR3 length: 12 residues. CDR3 bases: TGTGCCTGGACCCAGGGGGGTTATGGCTACACCTTC. Translated, it gives CAWTQGGYGYTF.

The sample holds one count of this clone. The J gene is TRBJ1-5, the V gene TRBV30; 7 bases are shared with TRBD1. This CDR3 spans 12 amino acids. After removal of 3 bases from V and 5 bases from J, the junction contained 1 base not matched to a gene. Looked up from germline, CDR1 is GTSNPN and CDR2 is SVGIG (reference sequence). The CDR3 loop is CAWSQGDQPQHF. The CDR3, as DNA: TGTGCCTGGAGCCAGGGGGATCAGCCCCAGCATTTT. Together with reference TRBV30 and TRBJ1-5, the CDR3 gives the full variable domain: SQTIHQWPATLVQPVGSPLSLECTVEGTSNPNLYWYRQAAGRGLQLLFYSVGIGQISSEVPQNLSASRPQDRQFILSSKKLLLSDSGFYLCAWSQGDQPQHFGDGTRLSIL.

This chain links TRBV5-6 with TRBJ1-2; the match to TRBD1 covers 7 bases. V shed 0 bases, J shed 8 bases, and the junction held 10 bases outside the gene matches. CDR1 SGHDT and CDR2 YYEEEE come from the germline V gene. This CDR3 is 15 amino acids long. The CDR3 sequence is CASSLGQGRAQGYTF. The CDR3 DNA is TGTGCCAGCAGCTTGGGACAGGGACGCGCGCAAGGCTACACCTTC.

This clone was counted a few times. V and J are TRBV24-1 and TRBJ2-3; tentatively, D is TRBD1 (6 bases). CDR3 length equals 16 residues. V dropped 9 bases and J dropped 9 bases, with 27 bases sitting between them. Germline V gives CDR1 KGHDR, CDR2 SFDVKD. The CDR3 DNA reads TGTGCCACCGGATTAGGACAGCGCTACTTCGGGGCAACGCAGTATTTT. As protein: CATGLGQRYFGATQYF.

Of note for this clone: A read error may produce the germline difference seen at one junction end. V is TRBV14 and J is TRBJ2-1, with TRBD2 as a possible D gene (5 bases). The germline gives CDR1 SGHDN, CDR2 FVKESK. The length of the CDR3 is 11 residues. The DNA of the CDR3 is TGTGCTAGCAGCCAAACGGGAAGGCAGTTCTTC. It codes for CASSQTGRQFF.

The chain is built from TRBV5-1 and TRBJ2-2; D call uncertain. Germline lookup yields CDR1 SGHRS and CDR2 YFSETQ. The CDR3 sequence is 12 residues long. V lost 3 bases and J 7 bases, leaving 7 bases between the germline ends. CDR3: CASSSSYGELFF. DNA for the CDR3: TGCGCCAGCAGCTCCTCTTACGGGGAGCTGTTTTTT.

The rearrangement uses TRBV2 and TRBJ2-3; D unresolved. The CDR3 length is 15 residues. From germline, CDR1 is SNHLY and CDR2 FYNNEI. Trimming cost V 2 bases and J 6 bases, with 15 bases left between them. As DNA, the CDR3 is TGTGCCAGCAGTGAACACGTGGCGCGGCGGGATACGCAGTATTTT. Amino acids: CASSEHVARRDTQYF.

The J gene is TRBJ2-5, the V gene TRBV7-9; possibly TRBD2 for D (7 bases). CDR1 and CDR2 (germline): SEHNR, FQNEAQ (reference sequence). V lost 5 bases, J lost 4 bases, and 14 bases lay in between. The CDR3 has 14 amino acids. The CDR3 is CASSPGGLTETQYF. The CDR3 DNA reads as TGTGCCAGCAGCCCGGGGGGCCTGACAGAGACCCAGTACTTC.

The chain uses TRBV12-3 or TRBV12-4 and TRBJ1-1; D gene ambiguous. V lost 6 bases, J lost 4 bases, and 9 bases lay in between. CDR3 length: 12 amino acids. The CDR3 bases are TGTGCCAGCAGCCCGGGTGGCACTGAAGCTTTCTTT. Translated: CASSPGGTEAFF.

The CDR3 sequence: CAISELTVAFGTGELFF. For the CDR3, the DNA is TGTGCCATCAGTGAATTGACAGTCGCCTTTGGCACCGGGGAGCTGTTTTTT. V gene TRBV10-3 combines with J gene TRBJ2-2, with D tentatively TRBD1 (5 bases). This CDR3 region has 17 residues. The V end lost 3 bases, the J end lost 4 bases, and 18 bases lay between the germline ends. Germline V lookup: CDR1 ENHRY, CDR2 SYGVKD.

The rearrangement links TRBV4-1 to TRBJ2-3; D may be TRBD2 (5 bases). V was trimmed by 0 bases and J by 8 bases, leaving 9 bases between them. The germline V gene has CDR1 MGHRA and CDR2 YSYEKL. CDR3 length: 13 residues. The CDR3 loop reads CASSQDLGGTQYF. The CDR3 DNA reads TGCGCCAGCAGCCAAGATCTTGGAGGTACGCAGTATTTT.

The chain combines TRBV3-1 (or the pseudogene TRBV3-2) with TRBJ2-5; 9 positions agree with TRBD2. The V and J ends lost 4 bases and 5 bases, in that order; junction bases with no gene match: 5. CDR3 length equals 14 residues. The germline V gene has CDR1 LGHDT and CDR2 YNNKEL (reference sequence). CDR3 sequence: CASSPRTSAETQYF. The CDR3 nucleotides are TGTGCCAGCAGCCCGAGGACTAGCGCTGAGACCCAGTACTTC.